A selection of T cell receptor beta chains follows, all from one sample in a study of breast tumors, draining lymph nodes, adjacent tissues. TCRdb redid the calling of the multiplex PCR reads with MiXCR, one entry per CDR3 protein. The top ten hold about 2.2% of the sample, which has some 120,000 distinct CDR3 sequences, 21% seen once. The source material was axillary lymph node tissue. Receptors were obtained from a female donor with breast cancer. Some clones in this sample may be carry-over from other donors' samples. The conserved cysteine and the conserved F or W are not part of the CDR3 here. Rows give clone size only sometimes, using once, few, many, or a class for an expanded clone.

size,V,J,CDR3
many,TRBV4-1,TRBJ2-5,ASSQEGGQETQY
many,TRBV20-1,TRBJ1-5,SARAQLSNQPQH
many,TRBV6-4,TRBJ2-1,ASSDIPGFEQF
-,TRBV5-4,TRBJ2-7,ASSLEAGGEQC
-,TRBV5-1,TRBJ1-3,ASRRGVGDAGNTIY
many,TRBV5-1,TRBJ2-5,ASSYDSETQY
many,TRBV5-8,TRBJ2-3,ASSPLRLAASTDTQY
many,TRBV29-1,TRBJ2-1,SAAGTRGSDEQF
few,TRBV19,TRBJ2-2,ASSSPTGGGNTGELF
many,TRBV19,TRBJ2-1,ASSISRAGVQF
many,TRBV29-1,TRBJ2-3,SAEAQGITDTQY
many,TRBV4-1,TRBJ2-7,ASSPGQVNSYEQY
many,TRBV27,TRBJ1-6,ASRRQNSPLH
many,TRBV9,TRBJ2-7,ASSAGQGFYEQY
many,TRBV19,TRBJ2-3,ASSEGLDTDTQY
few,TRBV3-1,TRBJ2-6,ASSFAAGGANVLT
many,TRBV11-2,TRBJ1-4,ASSPAGAINEKLF
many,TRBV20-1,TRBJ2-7,SARAGTGRYEQY
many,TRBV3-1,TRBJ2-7,ASSQDLGLPYEQY
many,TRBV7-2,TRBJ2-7,ASSPHTRLRYEQY
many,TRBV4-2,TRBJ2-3,ASSQDLAVAGRWTQY
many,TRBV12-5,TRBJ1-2,ASGPGTDGYGYT
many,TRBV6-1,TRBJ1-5,ASSEPPWNRGIRPYQPQH
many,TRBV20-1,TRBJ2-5,SAQIRRLAGPTFPDQETQY
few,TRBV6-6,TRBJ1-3,ASSYKSGSGNTIY
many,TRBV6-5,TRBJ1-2,ASSTGLGYGYT
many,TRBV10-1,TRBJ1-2,ASSEIDSGQLYT
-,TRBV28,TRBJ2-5,ASHREETQY
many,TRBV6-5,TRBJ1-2,ASRPDRVHYGYT
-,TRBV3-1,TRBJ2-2,ASSQATSAGELF
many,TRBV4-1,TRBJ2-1,ASSQDLDNEQF
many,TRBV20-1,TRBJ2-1,SAPPGLAVNRGEQF
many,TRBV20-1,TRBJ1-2,SARDLVTGVYGYT
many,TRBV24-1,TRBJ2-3,ATSDRRGRGTDTQY
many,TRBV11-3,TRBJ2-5,ASSGESETQY
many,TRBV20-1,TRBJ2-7,SADSYEQY
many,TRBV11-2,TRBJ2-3,ASSFQGTDTQY
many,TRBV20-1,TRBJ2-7,SASLPLGSSYEQY
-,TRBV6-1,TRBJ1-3,ASNRLFSGNTIY
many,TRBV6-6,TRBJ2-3,ASSYERELADTQY
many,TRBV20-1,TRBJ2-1,SAAGTTPYNEQF
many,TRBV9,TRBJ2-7,ASSKGGNSYEQY
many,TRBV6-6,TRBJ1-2,ASIRGQGVDGYT
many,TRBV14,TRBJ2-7,ASRRRGLDEQY
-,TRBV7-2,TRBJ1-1,ASSRTQGAEAF
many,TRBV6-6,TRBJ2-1,ASSFAGALGEQF
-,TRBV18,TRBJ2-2,ASSPGDGAGELF
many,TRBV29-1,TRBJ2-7,SVFALYEQY